These T cell receptor beta chains were read from a single sample in a study of sequential checkpoint blockade in melanoma. The protocol was immunoSEQ multiplex PCR, while the TCRdb copy is restricted to in-frame clones and leaves out a portion. The sample lists fewer than 35,000 clones, over 60% occurring once. The specimen was CD8+ T cells sorted from blood (inferred from file names), collected from a patient given nivolumab and ipilimumab in sequence. Receptors were obtained from a human donor with melanoma. The CDR3 runs from the conserved cysteine through the conserved F or W. D genes are given only for firm matches. Clone size is shown for a subset of rows, as once, few, many or a class of expanded clone.

abundance,v_gene,j_gene,d_gene,CDR3nt,CDR3aa
.,TRBV29-1,TRBJ2-1,TRBD1,TGCAGCGCCCGGGACAGTTACAATGAGCAGTTCTTC,CSARDSYNEQFF
.,TRBV19,TRBJ2-2,TRBD1,TGTGCCAGTAGTCTACAGGGGGGAGGCGGGGAGCTGTTTTTT,CASSLQGGGGELFF
once,TRBV27,TRBJ2-1,TRBD2,TGTGCCAGCAGTGCCCCCCTCCGGGGGGCCTACAATGAGCAGTTCTTC,CASSAPLRGAYNEQFF
.,TRBV15,TRBJ1-4,.,TGTGCCACCACCTCCGGCCAGGGAGAAAAACTGTTTTTT,CATTSGQGEKLFF
.,TRBV6-5,TRBJ1-2,.,TGTGCCAGCAGCACAACAGTCGAACATGGCTACACCTTC,CASSTTVEHGYTF
few,TRBV21-1,TRBJ2-7,.,TGTGCCAGCAGCCGAGACAGGTCACCCTACGAGCAGTACTTC,CASSRDRSPYEQYF
medium-sized,TRBV19,TRBJ1-2,TRBD1,TGTGCCAGTAGCGAGACAGGGGGCGTCCTCGGCTACACCTTC,CASSETGGVLGYTF
.,TRBV27,TRBJ1-2,TRBD1,TGTGCCAGCAGTTTATCTAATACAGGGGGGGCCGGCTACACCTTC,CASSLSNTGGAGYTF
.,TRBV9,TRBJ1-1,TRBD1,TGTGCCAGCAGCGCGGGACAGGGAGCTTTCTTT,CASSAGQGAFF
.,TRBV12-2,TRBJ2-7,.,TGTGCAAGTCGCTCAAGGGTAGGGGAACCAAAAAAATACGAGCAGTACTTC,CASRSRVGEPKKYEQYF
.,TRBV4-1,TRBJ2-3,.,TGCGCCAGCAGCCAAGTAGGGAGTAAACAGTATTTT,CASSQVGSKQYF